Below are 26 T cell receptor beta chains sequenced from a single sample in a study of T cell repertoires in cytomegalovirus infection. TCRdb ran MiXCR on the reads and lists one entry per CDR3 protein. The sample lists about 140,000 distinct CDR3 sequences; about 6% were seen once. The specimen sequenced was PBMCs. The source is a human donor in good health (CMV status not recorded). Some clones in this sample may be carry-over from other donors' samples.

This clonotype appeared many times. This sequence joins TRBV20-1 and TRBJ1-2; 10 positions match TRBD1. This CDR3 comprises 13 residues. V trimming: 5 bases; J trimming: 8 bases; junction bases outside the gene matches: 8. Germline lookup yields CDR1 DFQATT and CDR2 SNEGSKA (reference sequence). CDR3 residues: CSAGGTGATGYTF. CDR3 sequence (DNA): TGCAGTGCTGGGGGGACAGGGGCGACCGGCTACACCTTC.

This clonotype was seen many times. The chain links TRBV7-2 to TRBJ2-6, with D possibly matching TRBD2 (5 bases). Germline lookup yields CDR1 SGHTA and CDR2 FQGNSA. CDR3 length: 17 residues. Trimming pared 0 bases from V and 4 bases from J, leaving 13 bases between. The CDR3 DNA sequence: TGTGCCAGCAGCTTAGCCCCCCCGGGAAGAGGGGCCAACGTCCTGACTTTC. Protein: CASSLAPPGRGANVLTF.

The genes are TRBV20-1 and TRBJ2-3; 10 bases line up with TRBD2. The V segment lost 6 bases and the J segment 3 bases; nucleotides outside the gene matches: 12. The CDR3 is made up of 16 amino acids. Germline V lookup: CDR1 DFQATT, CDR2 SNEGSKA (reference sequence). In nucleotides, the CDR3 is TGCAGTGCGGGTACTAGCGGGGCCTCAGGGACAGATACGCAGTATTTT. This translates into CSAGTSGASGTDTQYF.

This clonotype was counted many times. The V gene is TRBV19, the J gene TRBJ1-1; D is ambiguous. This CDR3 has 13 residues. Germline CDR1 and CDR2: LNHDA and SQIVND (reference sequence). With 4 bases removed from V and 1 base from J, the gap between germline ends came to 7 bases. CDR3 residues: CASSTTANTEAFF. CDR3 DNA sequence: TGTGCCAGTAGTACTACAGCGAACACTGAAGCTTTCTTT.

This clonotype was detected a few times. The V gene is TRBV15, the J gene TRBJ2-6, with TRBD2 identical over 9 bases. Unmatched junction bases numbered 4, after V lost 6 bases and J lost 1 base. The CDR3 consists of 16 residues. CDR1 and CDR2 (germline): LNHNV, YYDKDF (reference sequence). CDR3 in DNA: TGTGCCACCAGTAGGCTAGCGGGGTCTGGGGCCAACGTCCTGACTTTC. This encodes CATSRLAGSGANVLTF.

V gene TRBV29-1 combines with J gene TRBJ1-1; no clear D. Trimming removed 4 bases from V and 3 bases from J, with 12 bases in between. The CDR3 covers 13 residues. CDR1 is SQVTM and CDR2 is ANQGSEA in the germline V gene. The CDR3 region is CSVGRAPDTEAFF. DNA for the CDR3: TGCAGCGTTGGGAGGGCCCCCGACACTGAAGCTTTCTTT.

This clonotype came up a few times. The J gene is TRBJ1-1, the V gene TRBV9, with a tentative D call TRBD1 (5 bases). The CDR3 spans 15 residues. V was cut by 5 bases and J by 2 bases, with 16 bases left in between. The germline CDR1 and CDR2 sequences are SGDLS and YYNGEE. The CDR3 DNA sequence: TGTGCCAGCAGACCATCTGGTGGGGGAAACACTGAAGCTTTCTTT. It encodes CASRPSGGGNTEAFF.

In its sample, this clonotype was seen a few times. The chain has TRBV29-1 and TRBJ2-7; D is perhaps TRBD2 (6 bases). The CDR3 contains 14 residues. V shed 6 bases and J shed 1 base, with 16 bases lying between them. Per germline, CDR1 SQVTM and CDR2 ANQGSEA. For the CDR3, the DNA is TGCAGCGTCGGGGCCGGGGGTGGGTCCTACGAGCAGTACTTC. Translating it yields CSVGAGGGSYEQYF.

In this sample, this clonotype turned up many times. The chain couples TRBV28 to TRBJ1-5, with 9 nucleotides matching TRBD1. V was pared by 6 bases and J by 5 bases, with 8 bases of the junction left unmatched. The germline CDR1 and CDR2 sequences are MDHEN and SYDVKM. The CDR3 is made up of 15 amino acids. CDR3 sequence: CASRFTRDRDQPQHF. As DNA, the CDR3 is TGTGCCAGCAGATTCACTAGGGACAGGGATCAGCCCCAGCATTTT.

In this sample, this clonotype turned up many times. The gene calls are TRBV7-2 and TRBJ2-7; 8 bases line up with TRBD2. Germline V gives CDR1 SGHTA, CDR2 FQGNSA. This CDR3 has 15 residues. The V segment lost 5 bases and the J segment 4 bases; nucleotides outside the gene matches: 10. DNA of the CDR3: TGTGCCAGCAGCGAGGGACTAGGGGACTATTACGAGCAGTACTTC. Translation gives CASSEGLGDYYEQYF. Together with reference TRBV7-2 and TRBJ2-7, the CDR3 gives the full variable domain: GAGVSQSPSNKVTEKGKDVELRCDPISGHTALYWYRQSLGQGLEFLIYFQGNSAPDKSGLPSDRFSAERTGGSVSTLTIQRTQQEDSAVYLCASSEGLGDYYEQYFGPGTRLTVT.

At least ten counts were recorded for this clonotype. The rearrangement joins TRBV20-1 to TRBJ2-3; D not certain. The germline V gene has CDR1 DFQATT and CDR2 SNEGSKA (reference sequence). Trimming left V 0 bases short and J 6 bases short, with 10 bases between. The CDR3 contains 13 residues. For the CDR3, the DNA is TGCAGTGCTAGAGATTGGAAGTGGGATACGCAGTATTTT. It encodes CSARDWKWDTQYF.

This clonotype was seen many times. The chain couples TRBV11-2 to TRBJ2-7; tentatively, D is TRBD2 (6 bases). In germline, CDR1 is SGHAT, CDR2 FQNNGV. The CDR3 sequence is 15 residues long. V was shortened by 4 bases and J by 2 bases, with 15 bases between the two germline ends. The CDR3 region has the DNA TGTGCCAGCAGCTATACGGACGGGGGAACCTACGAGCAGTACTTC. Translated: CASSYTDGGTYEQYF.

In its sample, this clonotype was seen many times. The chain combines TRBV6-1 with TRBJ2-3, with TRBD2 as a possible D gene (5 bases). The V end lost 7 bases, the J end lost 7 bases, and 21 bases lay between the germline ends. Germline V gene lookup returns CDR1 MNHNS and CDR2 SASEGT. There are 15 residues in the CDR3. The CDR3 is CASTERAAKAHTQYF. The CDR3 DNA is TGTGCCAGCACCGAGAGAGCGGCTAAGGCCCATACGCAGTATTTT.

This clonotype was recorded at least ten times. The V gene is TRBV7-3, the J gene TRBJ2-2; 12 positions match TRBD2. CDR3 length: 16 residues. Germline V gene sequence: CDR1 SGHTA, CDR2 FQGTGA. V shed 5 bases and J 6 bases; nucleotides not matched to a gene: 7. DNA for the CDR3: TGTGCCAGCAGCGCATCTAGCGGGGGGGCCGCCGGGGAGCTGTTTTTT. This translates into CASSASSGGAAGELFF.

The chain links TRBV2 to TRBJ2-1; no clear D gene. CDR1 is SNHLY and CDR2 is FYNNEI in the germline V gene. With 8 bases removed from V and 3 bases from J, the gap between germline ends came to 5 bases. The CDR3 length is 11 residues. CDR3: CASGYYNEQFF. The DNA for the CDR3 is TGTGCCAGCGGTTACTACAATGAGCAGTTCTTC.

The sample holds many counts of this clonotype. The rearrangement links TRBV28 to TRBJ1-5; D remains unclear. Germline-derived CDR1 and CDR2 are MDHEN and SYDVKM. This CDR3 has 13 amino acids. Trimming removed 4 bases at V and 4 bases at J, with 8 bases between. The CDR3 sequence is CASSSGGNQPQHF. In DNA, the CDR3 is TGTGCCAGCAGTTCCGGCGGGAATCAGCCCCAGCATTTT. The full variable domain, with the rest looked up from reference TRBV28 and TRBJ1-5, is DVKVTQSSRYLVKRTGEKVFLECVQDMDHENMFWYRQDPGLGLRLIYFSYDVKMKEKGDIPEGYSVSREKKERFSLILESASTNQTSMYLCASSSGGNQPQHFGDGTRLSIL.

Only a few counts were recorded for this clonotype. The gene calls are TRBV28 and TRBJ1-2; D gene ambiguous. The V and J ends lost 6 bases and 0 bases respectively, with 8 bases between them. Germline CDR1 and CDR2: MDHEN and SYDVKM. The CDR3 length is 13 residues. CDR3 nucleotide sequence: TGTGCCAGCAGCGGCGGAGCTAACTATGGCTACACCTTC. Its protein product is CASSGGANYGYTF.

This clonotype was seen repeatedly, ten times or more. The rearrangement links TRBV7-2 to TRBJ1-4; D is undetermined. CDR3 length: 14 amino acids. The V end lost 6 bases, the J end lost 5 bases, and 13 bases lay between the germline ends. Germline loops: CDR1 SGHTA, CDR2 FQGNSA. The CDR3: CASRPLPGNEKLFF. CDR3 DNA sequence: TGTGCCAGCAGACCTTTGCCCGGGAATGAAAAACTGTTTTTT.

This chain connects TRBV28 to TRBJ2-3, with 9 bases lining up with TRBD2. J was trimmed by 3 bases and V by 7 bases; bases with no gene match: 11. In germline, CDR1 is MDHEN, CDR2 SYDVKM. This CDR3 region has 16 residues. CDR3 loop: CASTPAGTSPTDTQYF. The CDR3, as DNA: TGTGCCAGCACCCCTGCAGGGACTAGCCCAACAGATACGCAGTATTTT. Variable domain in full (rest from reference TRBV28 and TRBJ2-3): DVKVTQSSRYLVKRTGEKVFLECVQDMDHENMFWYRQDPGLGLRLIYFSYDVKMKEKGDIPEGYSVSREKKERFSLILESASTNQTSMYLCASTPAGTSPTDTQYFGPGTRLTVL.

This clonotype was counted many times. The CDR3 coding sequence is TGTGCCAGCGGCCCGGCGGGTCTGAGCACAGATACGCAGTATTTT. Amino acids: CASGPAGLSTDTQYF. This rearrangement joins TRBV7-2 to TRBJ2-3; TRBD2 is a possible D gene (5 bases). There are 15 residues in the CDR3. Trimming pared 8 bases from V and 0 bases from J, leaving 15 bases between. Germline values: CDR1 SGHTA, CDR2 FQGNSA.

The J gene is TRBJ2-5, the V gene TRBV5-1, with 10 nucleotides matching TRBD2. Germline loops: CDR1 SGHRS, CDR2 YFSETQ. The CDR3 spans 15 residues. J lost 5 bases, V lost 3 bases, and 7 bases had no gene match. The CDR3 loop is CASSSLAGGEETQYF. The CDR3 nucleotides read TGCGCCAGCAGCTCCTTAGCGGGGGGCGAGGAGACCCAGTACTTC.

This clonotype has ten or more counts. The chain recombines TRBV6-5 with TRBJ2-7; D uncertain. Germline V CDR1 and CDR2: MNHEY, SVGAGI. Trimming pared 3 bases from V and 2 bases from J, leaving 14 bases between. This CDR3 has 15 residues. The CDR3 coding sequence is TGTGCCAGCAGTTATTTTCCGGCAATAGCCTACGAGCAGTACTTC. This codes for CASSYFPAIAYEQYF.

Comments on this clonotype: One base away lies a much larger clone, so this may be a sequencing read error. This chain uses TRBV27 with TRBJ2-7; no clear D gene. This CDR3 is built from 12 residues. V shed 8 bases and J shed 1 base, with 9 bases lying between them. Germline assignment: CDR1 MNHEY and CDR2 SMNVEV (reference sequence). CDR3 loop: CASGSGSYEQYF. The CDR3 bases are TGTGCCAGCGGTTCCGGATCCTACGAGCAGTACTTC.

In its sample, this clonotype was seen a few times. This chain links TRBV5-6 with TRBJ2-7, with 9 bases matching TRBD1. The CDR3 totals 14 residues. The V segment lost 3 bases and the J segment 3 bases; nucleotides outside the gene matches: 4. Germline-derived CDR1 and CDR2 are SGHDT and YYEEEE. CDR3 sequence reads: CASSWDRVGYEQYF. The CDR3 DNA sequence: TGTGCCAGCAGCTGGGACAGGGTAGGCTACGAGCAGTACTTC. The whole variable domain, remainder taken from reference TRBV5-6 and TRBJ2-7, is DAGVTQSPTHLIKTRGQQVTLRCSPKSGHDTVSWYQQALGQGPQFIFQYYEEEERQRGNFPDRFSGHQFPNYSSELNVNALLLGDSALYLCASSWDRVGYEQYFGPGTRLTVT.

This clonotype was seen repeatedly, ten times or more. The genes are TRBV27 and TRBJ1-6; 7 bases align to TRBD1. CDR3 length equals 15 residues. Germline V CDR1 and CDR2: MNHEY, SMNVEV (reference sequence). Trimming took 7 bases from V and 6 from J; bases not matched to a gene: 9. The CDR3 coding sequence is TGTGCCAGCAAACCCCACGGACAGGCTAATTCACCCCTCCACTTT. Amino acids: CASKPHGQANSPLHF.

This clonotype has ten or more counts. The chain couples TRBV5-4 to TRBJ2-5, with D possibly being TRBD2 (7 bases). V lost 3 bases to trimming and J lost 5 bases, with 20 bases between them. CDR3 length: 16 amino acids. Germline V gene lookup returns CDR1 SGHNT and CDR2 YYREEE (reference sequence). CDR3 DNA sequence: TGTGCCAGCAGCTACGGGGGGCCTAGAGGGCGCGAGACCCAGTACTTC. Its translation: CASSYGGPRGRETQYF.